The 5 T cell receptor beta chains reported below all come from one sample, sequenced in a study of T cells in Graves' hyperthyroidism and ophthalmopathy. Using RNA transcripts as the source, TCR beta CDR3 regions were amplified. First-round RT-PCR targeting the TCR CDR3 was performed with the HTBI primer set. TCRdb reprocessed the multiplex PCR reads via MiXCR and lists one record per CDR3 protein. The repertoire holds about 550,000 distinct CDR3 sequences, with roughly 20% as singletons. Sequenced input: blood. The source of these receptors is a man aged 18-30 years with Graves' hyperthyroidism.

This clonotype was seen at least ten times. The rearrangement joins TRBV6-1 to TRBJ2-7, with D possibly matching TRBD2 (5 bases). The germline CDR1 and CDR2 sequences are MNHNS and SASEGT. Trimming stripped 1 base from V and 4 bases from J, with 11 bases between. The length of the CDR3 is 14 residues. The CDR3: CASSEGSRGYEQYF. CDR3 nucleotide sequence: TGTGCCAGCAGTGAAGGCTCCAGAGGGTACGAGCAGTACTTC.

There are many counts of this clonotype. This chain connects TRBV12-3 or TRBV12-4 to TRBJ1-1; 7 bases fit TRBD1. The CDR3 has 15 residues. J was trimmed by 7 bases and V by 6 bases; bases with no gene match: 14. Here the CDR3 reads CASSSYMRGHGEAFF. In nucleotides, the CDR3 is TGTGCCAGCAGCTCGTATATGAGGGGGCATGGTGAAGCTTTCTTT.

This clonotype appeared many times. This chain connects TRBV19 to TRBJ1-1, with 8 bases that match TRBD1. The CDR3 sequence is 17 residues long. From germline, CDR1 is LNHDA and CDR2 SQIVND (reference sequence). J gave up 0 bases and V 3 bases, and 9 bases lay outside the gene matches. DNA for the CDR3: TGTGCCAGTAGTATCCGTGGACAGGGAGGGGTGAACACTGAAGCTTTCTTT. It is translated as CASSIRGQGGVNTEAFF.

This clonotype was found a few times. The chain is built from TRBV5-6 and TRBJ1-5, with D possibly TRBD1 on 6 matching bases. With 0 bases removed from V and 6 bases from J, the gap between germline ends came to 25 bases. There are 19 residues in the CDR3. Germline V gene sequence: CDR1 SGHDT, CDR2 YYEEEE. CDR3 DNA: TGTGCCAGCAGCTTGGTGGGGGGGGACTTCGGACTAGGGGGTCAGCCCCAGCATTTT. Its translation: CASSLVGGDFGLGGQPQHF.

This clonotype was picked up a small number of times. The V and J genes are TRBV12-3 or TRBV12-4 and TRBJ1-2; TRBD1 agrees at 9 bases. The CDR3 totals 17 residues. V was pared by 6 bases and J by 0 bases, with 11 bases of the junction left unmatched. CDR3 bases: TGTGCCAGCAGCCCTGGGACAGGGCGGAGGTCTAACTATGGCTACACCTTC. Its protein product is CASSPGTGRRSNYGYTF.